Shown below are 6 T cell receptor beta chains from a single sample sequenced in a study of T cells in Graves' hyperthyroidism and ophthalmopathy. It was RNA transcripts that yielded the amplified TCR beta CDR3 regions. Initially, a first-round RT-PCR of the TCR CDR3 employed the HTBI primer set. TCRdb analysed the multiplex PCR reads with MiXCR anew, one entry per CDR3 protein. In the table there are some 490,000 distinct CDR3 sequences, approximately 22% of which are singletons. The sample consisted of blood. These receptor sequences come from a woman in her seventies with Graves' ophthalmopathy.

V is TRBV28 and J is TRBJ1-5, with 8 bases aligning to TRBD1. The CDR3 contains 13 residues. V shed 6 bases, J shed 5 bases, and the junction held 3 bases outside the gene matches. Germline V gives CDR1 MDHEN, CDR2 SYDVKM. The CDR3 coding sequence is TGTGCCAGCAGGGACAGGGCACATCAGCCCCAGCATTTT. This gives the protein CASRDRAHQPQHF. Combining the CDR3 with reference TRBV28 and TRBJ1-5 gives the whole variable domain DVKVTQSSRYLVKRTGEKVFLECVQDMDHENMFWYRQDPGLGLRLIYFSYDVKMKEKGDIPEGYSVSREKKERFSLILESASTNQTSMYLCASRDRAHQPQHFGDGTRLSIL.

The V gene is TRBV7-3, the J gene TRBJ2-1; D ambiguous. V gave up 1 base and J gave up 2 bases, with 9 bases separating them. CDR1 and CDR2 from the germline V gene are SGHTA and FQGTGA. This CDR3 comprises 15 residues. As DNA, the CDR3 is TGTGCCAGCAGCTTAATGGGCCCCCCCTACAATGAGCAGTTCTTC. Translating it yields CASSLMGPPYNEQFF.

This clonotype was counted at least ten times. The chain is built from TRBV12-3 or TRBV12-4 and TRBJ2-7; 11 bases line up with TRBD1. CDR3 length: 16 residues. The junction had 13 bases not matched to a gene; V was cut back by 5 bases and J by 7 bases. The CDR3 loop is CASSATIGQGALEQYF. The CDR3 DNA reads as TGTGCCAGCAGTGCAACCATCGGACAGGGGGCGCTTGAGCAGTACTTC.

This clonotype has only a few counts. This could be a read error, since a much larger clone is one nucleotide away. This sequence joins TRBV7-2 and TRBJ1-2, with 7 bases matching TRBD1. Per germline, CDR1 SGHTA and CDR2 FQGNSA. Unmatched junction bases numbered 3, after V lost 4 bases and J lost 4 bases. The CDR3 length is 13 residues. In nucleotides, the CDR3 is TGTGCCAGCAGCTCGACAGGGATCTATGGCTACACCTTC. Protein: CASSSTGIYGYTF.

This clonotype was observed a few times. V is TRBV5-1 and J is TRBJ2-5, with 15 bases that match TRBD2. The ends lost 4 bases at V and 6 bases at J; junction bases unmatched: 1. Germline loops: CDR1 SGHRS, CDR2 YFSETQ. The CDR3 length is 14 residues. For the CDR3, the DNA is TGCGCCAGCAGCGGGACTAGCGGGAGGCAGACCCAGTACTTC. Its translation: CASSGTSGRQTQYF.

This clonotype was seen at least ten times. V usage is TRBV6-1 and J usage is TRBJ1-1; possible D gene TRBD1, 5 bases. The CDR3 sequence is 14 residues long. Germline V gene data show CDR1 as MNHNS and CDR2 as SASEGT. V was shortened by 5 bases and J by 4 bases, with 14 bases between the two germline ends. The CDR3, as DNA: TGTGCCAGCAGTTACGAGGGGTGGAGCACTGAAGCTTTCTTT. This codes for CASSYEGWSTEAFF.